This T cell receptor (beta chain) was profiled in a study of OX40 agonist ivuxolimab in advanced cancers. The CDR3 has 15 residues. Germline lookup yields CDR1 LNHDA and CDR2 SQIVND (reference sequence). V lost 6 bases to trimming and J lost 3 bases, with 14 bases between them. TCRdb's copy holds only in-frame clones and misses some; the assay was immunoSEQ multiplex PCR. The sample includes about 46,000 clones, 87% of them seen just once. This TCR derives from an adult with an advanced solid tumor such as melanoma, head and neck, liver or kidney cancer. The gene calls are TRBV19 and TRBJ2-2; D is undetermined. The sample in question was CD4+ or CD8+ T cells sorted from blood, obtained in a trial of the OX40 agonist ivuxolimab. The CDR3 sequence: CASRVVRKDTGELFF. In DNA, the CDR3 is TGTGCCAGTAGGGTGGTGCGTAAGGACACCGGGGAGCTGTTTTTT.